Sequencing of this T cell receptor (beta chain) was carried out in a study of T cells in Graves' hyperthyroidism and ophthalmopathy. This clonotype was recorded many times. Amplification of TCR beta CDR3 regions was performed using RNA transcripts as template. The HTBI primer set served for first-round RT-PCR of the TCR CDR3. Each CDR3 protein gets one entry after TCRdb re-called the multiplex PCR reads with MiXCR. Of about 480,000 distinct CDR3 sequences listed, about 15% are singletons. The CDR3 has 18 amino acids. Losses at the gene ends were 5 bases for V and 1 base for J; bases not matched to a gene: 10. Germline V gives CDR1 SGHAT, CDR2 FQNNGV.

The sample was blood. The rearrangement joins TRBV11-2 to TRBJ2-5, with TRBD2 identical over 13 bases. The sequence came from a woman aged 18-29 years with Graves' hyperthyroidism. This chain's CDR3 is CASSEGLAGFRAQETQYF. The DNA for the CDR3 is TGTGCCAGCAGCGAGGGACTAGCGGGATTCAGGGCCCAAGAGACCCAGTACTTC.